The entry below describes one T cell receptor (beta chain). Here immunoSEQ multiplex PCR was the method, and the copy in TCRdb shows in-frame clones only, minus some. In the table there are fewer than 1 million clones, about 96% of which are singletons. V was pared by 6 bases and J by 12 bases, with 26 bases between. The CDR3 length is 15 residues. Germline loops: CDR1 MNHEY, CDR2 SVGAGI. The naive CD8 subset, CD45RO-negative cells positively selected for CCR7, excluded terminally differentiated effector memory CD45RA+ cells. This specimen belongs to a study of shared clonotypes between healthy human individuals.

V gene TRBV6-5 combines with J gene TRBJ1-2, with D tentatively TRBD1 (5 bases). Sample: naive CD8+ T cells sorted from blood. This clonotype originated in a man younger than 40 in good health. The CDR3 DNA follows: TGTGCCAGCAGAGCCGAGGCAGGGATTGTTTTGGAGCACACCTTC. This translates into CASRAEAGIVLEHTF.